This entry describes one TCR beta chain. Random hexamers primed reverse transcription of roughly 0.45 to 1 ug RNA. TCR beta CDR3 was amplified by immunoSEQ multiplex PCR. This amplification extended across 54 Vbeta and 13 Jbeta segments. TCRdb redid the calling of the immunoSEQ multiplex PCR reads with MiXCR, one entry per CDR3 protein. There are tens of thousands of distinct CDR3 sequences in the sample; just under 95% occur only once, and approximately 0.38% lies in the top ten. This CDR3 spans 16 amino acids. With 6 bases clipped from V and 8 bases from J, the junction kept 9 bases outside the gene matches. The data are from a study of CD8 T cells in Susac syndrome.

Sequencing was done on a sample of CD8+ T cells from PBMCs. The TCR comes from a human donor with multiple sclerosis. The V and J genes are TRBV12-3 or TRBV12-4 and TRBJ2-1, with 14 bases lining up with TRBD2. DNA of the CDR3: TGTGCCAGCAGGAGCCTCGGGACTAGCGGGAGCGATGAGCAGTTCTTC. Encoded protein: CASRSLGTSGSDEQFF.